The rows below give T cell receptor beta chains drawn from one sample of a study of blood T cells in healthy people across ages. Via MiXCR, TCRdb re-called the 5' RACE reads, giving one row per CDR3 protein. This table has around 1,700,000 distinct CDR3 sequences, roughly 27% appearing once. The sample comprised blood. The source of these receptors is a woman in her twenties or thirties in good health. Both conserved end residues are part of each CDR3. Fields, in order: D gene, clone size, V gene, J gene, CDR3 protein, CDR3 DNA. D genes are given only for firm matches. Expanded clones are given a class, and other clones once, few, many or no size at all.

-,-,TRBV7-2,TRBJ2-5,CASSLEGGTGSTQYF,TGTGCCAGCAGCTTAGAGGGTGGGACGGGATCAACCCAGTACTTC
TRBD1,few,TRBV11-2,TRBJ2-7,CASSLGDRFYEQYF,TGTGCCAGCAGCTTAGGGGACAGATTCTACGAGCAGTACTTC
-,many,TRBV29-1,TRBJ1-2,CSVEVSVTGYTF,TGCAGCGTTGAAGTCAGTGTGACTGGCTACACCTTC
TRBD2,many,TRBV6-6,TRBJ2-7,CASSWGLAGEDYEQYF,TGTGCCAGCAGTTGGGGACTAGCGGGGGAAGATTACGAGCAGTACTTC
TRBD1,-,TRBV5-1,TRBJ1-1,CASSLTQGTGEWMNTEAFF,TGCGCCAGCAGCTTAACGCAAGGTACAGGGGAATGGATGAACACTGAAGCTTTCTTT
-,-,TRBV6-2/TRBV6-3,TRBJ2-1,CASTPGDNSYNEQFF,TGTGCCAGCACTCCTGGTGATAACTCCTACAATGAGCAGTTCTTC
-,-,TRBV7-2,TRBJ2-7,CASSPPQGIYEQYF,TGTGCCAGCTCGCCCCCTCAGGGCATCTACGAGCAGTACTTC
-,few,TRBV28,TRBJ2-2,CATRKGRAVTGELFF,TGTGCGACCAGAAAGGGCAGGGCGGTCACCGGGGAGCTGTTTTTT
TRBD1,-,TRBV10-2,TRBJ2-7,CAGSFGTGGSYEQYF,TGCGCCGGCAGTTTCGGGACAGGGGGCTCCTACGAGCAGTACTTC
TRBD2,many,TRBV29-1,TRBJ2-5,CSVGTSGRPQETQYF,TGCAGCGTAGGGACTAGCGGGAGGCCCCAAGAGACCCAGTACTTC
-,once,TRBV29-1,TRBJ2-5,CSVVGGVEQYF,TGCAGCGTTGTTGGGGGAGTTGAGCAGTACTTC
TRBD2,-,TRBV5-4,TRBJ2-7,CASRGLAGTEQYF,TGTGCCAGCAGAGGACTAGCGGGAACCGAGCAGTACTTC
-,few,TRBV29-1,TRBJ2-4,CSVGGYNEQYF,TGCAGCGTTGGCGGATACAATGAGCAGTACTTC
-,few,TRBV28,TRBJ1-2,CASSWGATQDTF,TGTGCCAGCAGTTGGGGGGCGACGCAAGACACCTTC
TRBD1,few,TRBV15,TRBJ2-1,CATSEGQALVDEQFF,TGTGCCACCAGCGAGGGACAGGCCTTAGTAGATGAGCAGTTCTTC
TRBD2,few,TRBV5-1,TRBJ2-1,CASSLESGGDNEQFF,TGCGCCAGCAGCTTGGAGAGCGGGGGTGACAATGAGCAGTTCTTC
-,many,TRBV12-3/TRBV12-4,TRBJ1-2,CASSSPWDYGYTF,TGTGCCAGCAGTTCCCCCTGGGACTATGGCTACACCTTC
-,few,TRBV6-6,TRBJ1-2,CASSTGADGYTF,TGTGCCAGCAGTACCGGGGCAGATGGCTACACCTTC
-,few,TRBV2,TRBJ1-5,CASSEMRNSNQPQHF,TGTGCCAGCAGTGAAATGCGGAATAGCAATCAGCCCCAGCATTTT
TRBD1,-,TRBV14,TRBJ2-1,CASSRGRQGGGEQFF,TGTGCCAGCAGCCGAGGACGACAGGGTGGTGGTGAGCAGTTCTTC
-,many,TRBV6-6,TRBJ2-4,CASSLTDGYKQYF,TGTGCCAGCAGCTTGACCGACGGTTACAAGCAGTACTTC